This T cell receptor beta chain was captured in a study of blood T cell repertoires in COVID-19. Study details: Samples representing acute and convalescent COVID-19 were sourced from the United States, Italy and Spain.

Sequenced by immunoSEQ multiplex PCR; TCRdb stores in-frame clones only, minus some. The sample lists roughly 180,000 clones, approximately 85% occurring once. There are 15 residues in the CDR3. Germline trimming cut 0 bases from V and 7 bases from J; bases unmatched to any gene: 7. Germline assignment: CDR1 SGHRS and CDR2 YFSETQ. All enrollees were about 18 to 95 years old and from about 25 US areas. Clinical histories supplied by participants themselves formed the basis of cohort assignment. This receptor was obtained from a man aged 35-49 years who had recovered from COVID-19. The specimen was PBMCs or T cells enriched from blood (not recorded which). This rearrangement joins TRBV5-1 to TRBJ2-7; 10 bases are a match to TRBD1. CDR3 sequence: CASSLAGDRGGEQYF. CDR3 nucleotide sequence: TGCGCCAGCAGCTTGGCCGGGGACAGGGGAGGTGAGCAGTACTTC.